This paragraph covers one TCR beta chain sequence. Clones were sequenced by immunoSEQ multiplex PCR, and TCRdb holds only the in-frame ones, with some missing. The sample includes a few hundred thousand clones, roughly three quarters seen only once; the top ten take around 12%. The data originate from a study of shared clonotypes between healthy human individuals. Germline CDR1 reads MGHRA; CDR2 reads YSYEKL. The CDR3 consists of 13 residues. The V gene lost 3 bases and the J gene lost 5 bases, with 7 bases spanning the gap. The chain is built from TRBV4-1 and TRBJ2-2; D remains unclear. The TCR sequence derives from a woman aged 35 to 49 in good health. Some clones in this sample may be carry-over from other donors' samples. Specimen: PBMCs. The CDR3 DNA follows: TGCGCCAGCAGCCAGTTCCAAACCGGGGAGCTGTTTTTT. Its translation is CASSQFQTGELFF.